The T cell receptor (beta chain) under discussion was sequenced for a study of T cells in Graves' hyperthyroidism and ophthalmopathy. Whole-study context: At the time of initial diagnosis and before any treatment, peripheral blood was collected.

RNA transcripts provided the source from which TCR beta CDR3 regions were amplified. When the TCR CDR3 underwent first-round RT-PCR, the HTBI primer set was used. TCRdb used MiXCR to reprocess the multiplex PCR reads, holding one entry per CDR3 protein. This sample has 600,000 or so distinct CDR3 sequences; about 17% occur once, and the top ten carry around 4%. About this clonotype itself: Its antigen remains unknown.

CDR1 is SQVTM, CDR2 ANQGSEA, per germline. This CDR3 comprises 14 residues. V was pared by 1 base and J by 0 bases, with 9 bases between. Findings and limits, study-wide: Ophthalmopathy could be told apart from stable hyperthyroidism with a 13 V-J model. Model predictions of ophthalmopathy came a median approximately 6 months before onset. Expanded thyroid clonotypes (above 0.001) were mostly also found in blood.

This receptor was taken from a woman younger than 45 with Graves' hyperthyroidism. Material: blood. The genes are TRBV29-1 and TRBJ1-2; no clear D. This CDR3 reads CSVEVTEANYGYTF. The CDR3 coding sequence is TGCAGCGTTGAAGTTACAGAAGCTAACTATGGCTACACCTTC.